What follows are 6 T cell receptor beta chains derived from one specimen sequenced in a study of regulatory T cells. Study-wide results and limits: In CD3G-deficient patients, conventional CD4+ T cells were enriched for hydrophobic CDR3 residues at positions 6 and 7.

The antigens for these receptors are not known. The primer mix had 52 TRBV and 13 TRBJ primers. The repertoire was sequenced with immunoSEQ multiplex PCR; TCRdb's copy has only in-frame clones and lacks some. In the table there are 30,000 to 40,000 clones, about 91% of which are singletons. Sequencing was done on a sample of conventional CD4+ T cells sorted from blood. The source is a person between 18 and 35 years old with CD3G deficiency.

The J gene is TRBJ2-2, the V gene TRBV19; TRBD1 might be the D (6 bases). The germline V and J ends were trimmed by 9 bases and 6 bases, with 17 bases remaining between them. This CDR3 is built from 14 residues. CDR1 and CDR2 (germline): LNHDA, SQIVND (reference sequence). The CDR3 DNA sequence: TGTGCCAGCCACGTCAGGGGACGGGCCGGGGAGCTGTTTTTT. This encodes CASHVRGRAGELFF.

This clone was seen only once. The chain combines TRBV5-1 with TRBJ1-1; D is ambiguous. Germline-derived CDR1 and CDR2 are SGHRS and YFSETQ. This CDR3 spans 15 amino acids. The V end lost 3 bases, the J end lost 3 bases, and 15 bases lay between the germline ends. The CDR3: CASSYDPSRDTEAFF. The CDR3, as DNA: TGCGCCAGCAGCTATGACCCCTCTCGGGACACTGAAGCTTTCTTT.

V gene TRBV10-3 combines with J gene TRBJ2-7; 7 bases fit TRBD2. V was pared by 4 bases and J by 2 bases, with 5 bases of the junction left unmatched. The CDR3 has 14 amino acids. Germline-derived CDR1 and CDR2 are ENHRY and SYGVKD. Written as DNA, the CDR3 is TGTGCCATCAGTGCTAGCGGCGGGACCTACGAGCAGTACTTC. Translating gives CAISASGGTYEQYF.

J is TRBJ2-3 and V is TRBV18; 12 bases match TRBD1. Trimming removed 4 bases from V and 2 bases from J; junction bases left unmatched: 7. Germline CDR1 and CDR2: KGHSH and LQKENI. CDR3 size: 17 residues. The CDR3 sequence is CASSRNPGQGATDTQYF. In nucleotides, the CDR3 is TGTGCCAGCTCACGGAATCCGGGACAGGGGGCCACAGATACGCAGTATTTT.

The rearrangement joins TRBV28 to TRBJ1-5, with D perhaps matching TRBD1 (6 bases). CDR3 size: 13 residues. V was clipped by 5 bases and J by 3 bases, with 8 bases between them. The germline gives CDR1 MDHEN, CDR2 SYDVKM. CDR3 protein: CASSRTVNQPQHF. The CDR3, as DNA: TGTGCCAGCAGTCGGACAGTCAATCAGCCCCAGCATTTT.

This clone was recorded once. The chain uses TRBV18 and TRBJ2-7, with 7 bases identical to TRBD1. Germline-derived CDR1 and CDR2 are KGHSH and LQKENI. The ends lost 3 bases at V and 6 bases at J; junction bases unmatched: 5. The CDR3 is made up of 13 amino acids. DNA of the CDR3: TGTGCCAGCTCACCGACAGGGTTGAGCGAGCAGTACTTC. This translates into CASSPTGLSEQYF. Variable domain in full (rest from reference TRBV18 and TRBJ2-7): NAGVMQNPRHLVRRRGQEARLRCSPMKGHSHVYWYRQLPEEGLKFMVYLQKENIIDESGMPKERFSAEFPKEGPSILRIQQVVRGDSAAYFCASSPTGLSEQYFGPGTRLTVT.